Listed below are T cell receptor beta chains from one sample, sequenced in a study of cytomegalovirus exposure and HLA in healthy donors. Profiled with immunoSEQ multiplex PCR; TCRdb holds only in-frame clones, not every one. This sample carries some 150,000 clones, over 80% of them seen once, and the ten largest clones take roughly 4.5%. The sample comprised PBMCs. All receptors come from a woman aged 45-60 years in good health and CMV-seropositive. Each CDR3 is given with its conserved first and last residue. The D gene is left open where the match is weak. The size of a clone is reported for some rows only, either as once, few or many, or as a class for expanded clones.

TRBV5-5	TRBD2	TRBJ2-5	.	TGTGCCAGCAGCTTGGGGGCTAGCGGGGGGGCCGGGGAGACCCAGTACTTC	CASSLGASGGAGETQYF
TRBV7-2	TRBD2	TRBJ2-7	.	TGTGCCAGCAGCTCCACTAGCGCCACGGGGTACTTC	CASSSTSATGYF
TRBV7-3	TRBD2	TRBJ2-3	.	TGTGCCAGCAGCCTCGGGACTAGCGGATCGGCAGATACGCAGTATTTT	CASSLGTSGSADTQYF
TRBV10-1	TRBD1	TRBJ2-1	.	TGCGCCAGCAGTGACAACCGGGACAGGGGAGGCCATGAGCAGTTCTTC	CASSDNRDRGGHEQFF
TRBV6-5	.	TRBJ1-6	once	TGTGCCAGCAGCTCCACCGGTTCACCCCTCCACTTT	CASSSTGSPLHF
TRBV7-9	TRBD1	TRBJ2-2	.	TGTGCCAGCAGCTATAGGACAGGCGGGGAGCTGTTTTTT	CASSYRTGGELFF
TRBV4-3	.	TRBJ2-3	.	TGCGCCAGCAGCCCTACCCTCACAGATACGCAGTATTTT	CASSPTLTDTQYF
TRBV5-1	TRBD1	TRBJ1-2	once	TGCGCCAGCAGCAAGACCACAGGGGGTGGAAATGGCTACACCTTC	CASSKTTGGGNGYTF
TRBV10-3	TRBD1	TRBJ1-2	.	TGTGCCATCAGTGAGTCGTGGACAGGGGGCCGTCAGACTGGCTACACCTTC	CAISESWTGGRQTGYTF
TRBV27	TRBD1	TRBJ1-1	.	TGTGCCAGCAGTTACGACAGGGGGCGGACTGAAGCTTTCTTT	CASSYDRGRTEAFF
TRBV7-2	.	TRBJ1-5	.	TGTGCCAGCAGCCCAACAGGGACGGGTCTGAGTCAGCCCCAGCATTTT	CASSPTGTGLSQPQHF
TRBV5-4	.	TRBJ2-3	once	TGTGCCAGCAGCTTGGGGTGGGGAGCTGGCACAGATACGCAGTATTTT	CASSLGWGAGTDTQYF
TRBV7-7	.	TRBJ2-5	.	TGTGCTAGCAGCCCGACTGGGGCGGGGGAGACCCAGTACTTC	CASSPTGAGETQYF
TRBV19	TRBD1	TRBJ1-5	once	TGTGCCAGTAAGGCCCTGGGACAGGGAGGGCCCCAGCATTTT	CASKALGQGGPQHF
TRBV7-2	TRBD1	TRBJ2-7	once	TGTGCCAGCAGCTGGACCGGGACAGGGGTAGTTTACTTC	CASSWTGTGVVYF
TRBV7-8	.	TRBJ2-1	.	TGTGCCAGCAGCTTAGCGGGGAGCTACAATGAGCAGTTCTTC	CASSLAGSYNEQFF
TRBV29-1	TRBD1	TRBJ2-7	.	TGCAGCGTTGACCCGGGACAGGGGGCAAACGAGCAGTACTTC	CSVDPGQGANEQYF
TRBV29-1	.	TRBJ2-3	.	TGCAGCGCGACAGGACATGGGGGAGATACGCAGTATTTT	CSATGHGGDTQYF
TRBV29-1	.	TRBJ2-5	.	TGCAGCGTTGACAGGGAAGGTCAAGAGACCCAGTACTTC	CSVDREGQETQYF
TRBV9	TRBD2	TRBJ2-3	.	TGTGCCAGCAGCGTAGACGGTTCTAGCGGGAGGACAAAAGGTACGCAGTATTTT	CASSVDGSSGRTKGTQYF
TRBV19	.	TRBJ1-5	.	TGTGCCAGTAGTATTAGAGCAGGAAATAGCAATCAGCCCCAGCATTTT	CASSIRAGNSNQPQHF
TRBV4-1	TRBD2	TRBJ2-1	.	TGCGCCAGCAGCCAAACGGGACTAGCGGGTAATGAGCAGTTCTTC	CASSQTGLAGNEQFF
TRBV5-1	.	TRBJ2-1	.	TGCGCCAGCAGTACAGTATTTCCCTACAATGAGCAGTTCTTC	CASSTVFPYNEQFF
TRBV4-2	.	TRBJ2-7	.	TGTGCCAGCAGCTCCCATGGACTATCCTACGAGCAGTACTTC	CASSSHGLSYEQYF
TRBV6-5	.	TRBJ2-7	few	TGTGCCAGCAGTTACTCGGACGCCCGGAGGTCCTACGAGCAGTACTTC	CASSYSDARRSYEQYF
TRBV7-2	TRBD2	TRBJ2-1	.	TGTGCCAGCAGCTTAGTGCGGGGGGGCGTAGGTGAGCAGTTCTTC	CASSLVRGGVGEQFF
TRBV7-2	.	TRBJ2-2	.	TGTGCCAGCAGCCCCCTGACACAGAACACCGGGGAGCTGTTTTTT	CASSPLTQNTGELFF
TRBV15	TRBD1	TRBJ2-3	.	TGTGCCACCCAAGACAGGGTTCTCGATACGCAGTATTTT	CATQDRVLDTQYF
TRBV28	TRBD1	TRBJ1-6	.	TGTGCCAGCAGTTTTCCCGGACTGGACAGGGGACGCCCACCCCTCCACTTT	CASSFPGLDRGRPPLHF
TRBV7-9	TRBD2	TRBJ2-7	.	TGTTCCAGCAGCTTACGACTAGCGGGATCCGACGAGCAGTACTTC	CSSSLRLAGSDEQYF
TRBV19	.	TRBJ2-5	.	TGTGCCAGTAGTACAACGGGGGGAGGGGGCCAAGAGACCCAGTACTTC	CASSTTGGGGQETQYF
TRBV6-1	TRBD1	TRBJ1-1	.	TGTGCCAGGGACAGGTTGAACACTGAAGCTTTCTTT	CARDRLNTEAFF
TRBV18	TRBD1	TRBJ1-1	once	TGTGCCAGCTCACCCCCCGGGACAGGGGGCTGGACTGAAGCTTTCTTT	CASSPPGTGGWTEAFF
TRBV7-9	.	TRBJ1-2	.	TGTGCCAGCAGCTACCGGGACACCTATGGCTACACCTTC	CASSYRDTYGYTF
TRBV11-2	.	TRBJ2-7	.	TGTGCCAGCAGCTTGTCCCCAGGGGACGCCTACGAGCAGTACTTC	CASSLSPGDAYEQYF
TRBV6-5	TRBD1	TRBJ2-7	.	TGTGCCAGCAGTTACAACAGGGGGAGCTCCTACGAGCAGTACTTC	CASSYNRGSSYEQYF
TRBV30	TRBD1	TRBJ1-1	.	TGTGCCTCAGACAGGGGGCTAGACACTGAAGCTTTCTTT	CASDRGLDTEAFF
TRBV6-5	.	TRBJ2-6	.	TGTGCCAGCAGTTATCAGTTAAGCTCTGGGGCCAACGTCCTGACTTTC	CASSYQLSSGANVLTF
TRBV11-1	.	TRBJ2-5	.	TGTGCCAGCAGCTTAGGGGGGGACTCCCTACGCTCGCGAGAGACCCAGTACTTC	CASSLGGDSLRSRETQYF
TRBV7-8	TRBD1	TRBJ1-3	.	TGTGCCAGCACTGGACAGGGGAAGTTTTCGCACACCATATATTTT	CASTGQGKFSHTIYF
TRBV28	TRBD1	TRBJ2-7	.	TGTGCCAGTTTTGGTTCGGGGACAGGGAGGGACGAGCAGTACTTC	CASFGSGTGRDEQYF
TRBV5-3	.	TRBJ1-5	.	TGTGCCAGAGGCCCACCTATGGTTTTACGATCTGAGGACAGTTATAGCAATCAGCCCCAGCATTTT	CARGPPMVLRSEDSYSNQPQHF
TRBV28	.	TRBJ2-2	.	TGTGCCAGCAGGCGCCAGGGTTACACCGGGGAGCTGTTTTTT	CASRRQGYTGELFF
TRBV5-1	TRBD1	TRBJ2-2	.	TGCGCCAGCAGCCTGGACAGGTCCTCTCGCGGGGAGCTGTTTTTT	CASSLDRSSRGELFF
TRBV27	.	TRBJ2-1	.	TGTGCCAGCAGGAGACGGGAGTTGGGCAATGAGCAGTTCTTC	CASRRRELGNEQFF
TRBV27	TRBD1	TRBJ2-7	.	TGTGCCAGCAGTTACAGGGGAAGCACCTACGAGCAGTACTTC	CASSYRGSTYEQYF
TRBV28	.	TRBJ2-7	.	TGTGCCAGCAGTTTCAAGCCCTATATCTCCTACGAGCAGTACTTC	CASSFKPYISYEQYF